The clone carrying this T cell receptor (beta chain) occurred a few times. What it binds is unknown. The sample comes from a study of cytomegalovirus exposure and HLA in healthy donors. Findings of the study overall: A later analysis found that most CMV-associated TCR beta chains appeared HLA-restricted. Clonal expansion was found to be greater in HLA-associated TCR beta chains than in equally common others in a later analysis. Sequence variants that were highly shared formed a cluster that was likely a sequencing artifact. Cytomegalovirus association was listed for around 180 TCR beta chains.

This CDR3 comprises 13 residues. Germline loops: CDR1 SGDLS, CDR2 YYNGEE. The ends lost 0 bases at V and 9 bases at J; junction bases unmatched: 2. PCR was performed using 60 Vbeta and 13 Jbeta primers. Method: immunoSEQ multiplex PCR; TCRdb's copy keeps in-frame clones and lacks some. Among some 110,000 clones listed, about two thirds were seen once. Sequencing input: PBMCs. The sequence came from a female donor in good health and CMV-seronegative. The chain has TRBV9 and TRBJ2-1; 8 positions match TRBD2. The CDR3 reads CASSVAGGVEQFF. CDR3 DNA: TGTGCCAGCAGCGTAGCGGGAGGGGTTGAGCAGTTCTTC.